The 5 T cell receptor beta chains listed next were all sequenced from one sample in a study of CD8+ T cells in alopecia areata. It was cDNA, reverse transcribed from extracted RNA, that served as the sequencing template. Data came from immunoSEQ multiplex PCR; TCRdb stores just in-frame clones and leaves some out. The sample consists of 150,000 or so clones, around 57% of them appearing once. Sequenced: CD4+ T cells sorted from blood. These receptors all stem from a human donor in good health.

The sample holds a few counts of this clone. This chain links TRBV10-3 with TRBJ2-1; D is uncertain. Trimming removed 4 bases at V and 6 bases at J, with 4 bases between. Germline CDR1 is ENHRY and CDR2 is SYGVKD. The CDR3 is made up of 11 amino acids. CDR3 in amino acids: CAISALNEQFF. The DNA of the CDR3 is TGTGCCATCAGTGCTCTCAATGAGCAGTTCTTC.

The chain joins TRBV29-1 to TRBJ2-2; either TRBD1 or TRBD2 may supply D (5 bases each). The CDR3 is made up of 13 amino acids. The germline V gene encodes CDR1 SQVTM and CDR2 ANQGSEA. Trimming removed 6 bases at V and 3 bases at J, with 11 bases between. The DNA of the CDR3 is TGCAGCGTCGCGAGGGGAGACACCGGGGAGCTGTTTTTT. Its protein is CSVARGDTGELFF.

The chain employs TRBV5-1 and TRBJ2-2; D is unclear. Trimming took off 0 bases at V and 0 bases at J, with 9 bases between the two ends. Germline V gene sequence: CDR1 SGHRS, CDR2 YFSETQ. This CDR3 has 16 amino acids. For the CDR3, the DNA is TGCGCCAGCAGCTTGGCGGGCCTCGCGAACACCGGGGAGCTGTTTTTT. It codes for CASSLAGLANTGELFF.

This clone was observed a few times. In DNA, the CDR3 is TGCAGCGCCCTAGGTGGGAGTCCCCCCTACGAGCAGTACTTC. Translation: CSALGGSPPYEQYF. This chain links TRBV29-1 with TRBJ2-7, with D maybe TRBD2 (5 bases). The germline V gene encodes CDR1 SQVTM and CDR2 ANQGSEA. Trimming pared 7 bases from V and 2 bases from J, leaving 18 bases between. The CDR3 length is 14 residues.

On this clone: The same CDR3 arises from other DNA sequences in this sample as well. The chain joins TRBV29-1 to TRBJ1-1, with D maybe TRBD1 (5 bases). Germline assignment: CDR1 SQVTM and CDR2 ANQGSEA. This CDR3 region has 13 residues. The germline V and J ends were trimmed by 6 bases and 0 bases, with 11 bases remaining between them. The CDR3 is CSVSGRLNTEAFF. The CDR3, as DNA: TGCAGCGTGTCGGGACGGTTGAACACTGAAGCTTTCTTT.